The 29 T cell receptor beta chains listed next were all sequenced from one sample in a study of cytomegalovirus exposure and HLA in healthy donors. Profiling relied on immunoSEQ multiplex PCR, and the TCRdb table lists in-frame clones only, not all of them. Altogether more than 65,000 clones are present, 95% to 97% being singletons, with the ten largest covering approximately 1.3%. The specimen was PBMCs. All receptors derive from a woman aged 18 to 35 in good health and CMV-seronegative.

The chain couples TRBV7-6 to TRBJ2-5; TRBD2 agrees at 9 bases. V lost 1 base to trimming and J lost 5 bases; unmatched junction nucleotides: 8. This CDR3 is built from 16 residues. CDR1 is SGHVS, CDR2 FNYEAQ, per germline. The DNA for the CDR3 is TGTGCCAGCAGCTTAGGGTCACTAGCGGGTGTGGAGACCCAGTACTTC. It yields the protein CASSLGSLAGVETQYF.

The chain joins TRBV14 to TRBJ1-1, with no clear D. Trimming left V 2 bases short and J 4 bases short, with 8 bases between. This CDR3 has 13 amino acids. Per the germline V gene, CDR1 is SGHDN and CDR2 is FVKESK. The CDR3 DNA follows: TGTGCCAGCAGCCAAAACGTCGGCACTGAAGCTTTCTTT. Translated, it gives CASSQNVGTEAFF. The full variable domain, its missing parts supplied by reference TRBV14 and TRBJ1-1, is EAGVTQFPSHSVIEKGQTVTLRCDPISGHDNLYWYRRVMGKEIKFLLHFVKESKQDESGMPNNRFLAERTGGTYSTLKVQPAELEDSGVYFCASSQNVGTEAFFGQGTRLTVV.

The V and J genes are TRBV15 and TRBJ1-5; D unresolved. The V and J ends lost 4 bases and 7 bases respectively, with 20 bases between them. Germline V CDR1 and CDR2: LNHNV, YYDKDF (reference sequence). The CDR3 is 16 residues long. The CDR3 DNA reads as TGTGCCACCAGCATTGACGGAAATAGCTTTTTGCAGCCCCAGCATTTT. Translating it yields CATSIDGNSFLQPQHF.

The chain recombines TRBV6-1 with TRBJ2-7, with D unresolved. CDR1 is MNHNS and CDR2 is SASEGT in the germline V gene. V was clipped by 6 bases and J by 2 bases, with 8 bases between them. This CDR3 spans 12 amino acids. CDR3 protein: CASRRGTYEQYF. DNA of the CDR3: TGTGCCAGCAGAAGAGGAACCTACGAGCAGTACTTC.

This chain uses TRBV7-6 with TRBJ1-1, with a tentative D call TRBD1 (5 bases). The V and J ends lost 3 bases and 2 bases respectively, with 13 bases between them. This CDR3 region has 15 residues. Germline V gene sequence: CDR1 SGHVS, CDR2 FNYEAQ. CDR3 nucleotides: TGTGCCAGCAGCTTTCGGGGGGGACGCAACACTGAAGCTTTCTTT. Amino acids: CASSFRGGRNTEAFF.

The chain joins TRBV5-1 to TRBJ2-1; 8 bases map to TRBD2. J was trimmed by 10 bases and V by 5 bases; bases with no gene match: 14. The V gene's germline CDR1 is SGHRS and CDR2 YFSETQ. The CDR3 has 15 amino acids. DNA for the CDR3: TGCGCCAGCAGACTAGGACTAGCTACAACGGGGGAGCAGTTCTTC. This gives the protein CASRLGLATTGEQFF. Looking up the rest from reference TRBV5-1 and TRBJ2-1 gives the full variable domain: KAGVTQTPRYLIKTRGQQVTLSCSPISGHRSVSWYQQTPGQGLQFLFEYFSETQRNKGNFPGRFSGRQFSNSRSEMNVSTLELGDSALYLCASRLGLATTGEQFFGPGTRLTVL.

This clone was detected only once. This chain links TRBV6-5 with TRBJ2-1; the D is unclear. This CDR3 is 14 amino acids long. Germline lookup yields CDR1 MNHEY and CDR2 SVGAGI. V lost 4 bases, J lost 11 bases, and 18 bases lay in between. The CDR3 nucleotides read TGTGCCAGCAGTTCTAGTCCCCTCTACGTAAAGCAGTTCTTC. Protein product: CASSSSPLYVKQFF.

The chain employs TRBV9 and TRBJ2-1, with 7 bases identical to TRBD2. This CDR3 region has 18 residues. The J segment lost 1 base and the V segment lost 0 bases, leaving 10 bases of the junction unmatched. Looked up from germline, CDR1 is SGDLS and CDR2 is YYNGEE. The CDR3 DNA follows: TGTGCCAGCAGCGTAGAGGTCGGGAGGCCGCGATCCTACAATGAGCAGTTCTTC. This gives the protein CASSVEVGRPRSYNEQFF.

V is TRBV27 and J is TRBJ1-6, with 11 bases that match TRBD1. This CDR3 region has 23 residues. From germline, CDR1 is MNHEY and CDR2 SMNVEV (reference sequence). V shed 6 bases and J 3 bases; nucleotides not matched to a gene: 25. The CDR3 is CASRFISDPGQGAKQDYNSPLHF. CDR3 sequence (DNA): TGTGCCAGCAGGTTTATATCGGATCCAGGACAGGGGGCTAAACAGGACTATAATTCACCCCTCCACTTT.

V is TRBV6-5 and J is TRBJ2-1, with D maybe TRBD1 (6 bases). V dropped 2 bases and J dropped 7 bases, with 9 bases sitting between them. CDR1 and CDR2 (germline): MNHEY, SVGAGI. The CDR3 is 13 amino acids. The CDR3 is CASSYQGRNEQFF. CDR3 coding DNA: TGTGCCAGCAGTTACCAGGGGCGTAATGAGCAGTTCTTC.

This clone appeared once. The chain has TRBV6-1 and TRBJ2-7; D might be TRBD1 (6 bases). Per germline, CDR1 MNHNS and CDR2 SASEGT. Trimming pared 1 base from V and 4 bases from J, leaving 11 bases between. This CDR3 region has 14 residues. The CDR3 spells CASSEGPDSYEQYF. For the CDR3, the DNA is TGTGCCAGCAGTGAAGGACCGGACAGTTACGAGCAGTACTTC.

The chain combines TRBV12-2 with TRBJ1-5; TRBD1 was called by the table and not checked on the DNA. TRBV12-2 is described as a pseudogene. The CDR3 is made up of 16 amino acids. The CDR3 here is CASRLDGTEGNQPQHF. CDR3 in DNA: TGTGCAAGTCGCTTAGATGGGACAGAGGGCAATCAGCCCCAGCATTTT.

V usage is TRBV5-1 and J usage is TRBJ2-2; 10 bases are shared with TRBD2. The V and J ends lost 1 base and 4 bases, in that order; junction bases with no gene match: 10. CDR1 and CDR2 (germline): SGHRS, YFSETQ. The CDR3 has 18 amino acids. CDR3 DNA: TGCGCCAGCAGCTTGACGTTAGATATAGCGGGAGGCACCGGGGAGCTGTTTTTT. It is translated as CASSLTLDIAGGTGELFF.

CDR3: CAWSLSAGVRNEQFF. The CDR3 DNA reads as TGTGCCTGGAGTCTTTCAGCGGGAGTTCGGAATGAGCAGTTCTTC. The chain uses TRBV30 and TRBJ2-1, with 8 bases that match TRBD2. Looked up from germline, CDR1 is GTSNPN and CDR2 is SVGIG (reference sequence). Trimming cost V 2 bases and J 7 bases; bases outside gene matches: 10. The CDR3 is 15 amino acids.

The genes are TRBV7-9 and TRBJ2-1; 7 nucleotides align to TRBD2. Germline values: CDR1 SEHNR, CDR2 FQNEAQ (reference sequence). The CDR3 extends over 16 amino acids. After removal of 5 bases from V and 6 bases from J, the junction contained 13 bases not matched to a gene. The CDR3 DNA reads TGTGCCAGCAGCCTAAGGGCCGGGACTACTGTCAATGAGCAGTTCTTC. It codes for CASSLRAGTTVNEQFF.

The V gene is TRBV6-5, the J gene TRBJ2-1, with D tentatively TRBD2 (5 bases). The CDR3 extends over 11 amino acids. V gave up 4 bases and J gave up 15 bases, with 13 bases separating them. Germline V gives CDR1 MNHEY, CDR2 SVGAGI. CDR3 amino acids: CASSFWPEGFF. CDR3 sequence (DNA): TGTGCCAGCAGTTTTTGGCCCGAGGGGTTCTTC.

This clone appeared once. The rearrangement links TRBV6-5 to TRBJ1-1; no clear D. The CDR3 has 15 residues. Germline CDR1 is MNHEY and CDR2 is SVGAGI. The V end was cut by 0 bases, the J end by 0 bases, with 8 bases between. The CDR3 nucleotides read TGTGCCAGCAGTTACTCGGGCTTCATGAACACTGAAGCTTTCTTT. Protein sequence: CASSYSGFMNTEAFF.

The V gene is TRBV9, the J gene TRBJ2-5; TRBD1 might be the D (6 bases). The CDR3 is made up of 16 amino acids. Between the trimmed V and J ends, which lost 1 base and 1 base, there was a span of 14 bases. Germline CDR1 and CDR2: SGDLS and YYNGEE. CDR3 region: CASSVPDRDLQETQYF. CDR3 nucleotides: TGTGCCAGCAGCGTACCGGACAGAGATCTCCAAGAGACCCAGTACTTC.

The V and J genes are TRBV25-1 and TRBJ1-1; the match to TRBD1 covers 7 bases. Germline values: CDR1 MGHDK, CDR2 SYGVNS. This CDR3 spans 13 amino acids. J lost 4 bases, V lost 4 bases, and 3 bases had no gene match. The CDR3: CASSVTGSTEAFF. The CDR3 DNA sequence: TGTGCCAGCAGTGTGACAGGGTCCACTGAAGCTTTCTTT.

The CDR3 region is CASSQDRGPLAKNIQYF. CDR3 DNA sequence: TGCGCCAGCAGCCAAGATCGAGGGCCGCTAGCCAAAAACATTCAGTACTTC. The chain joins TRBV4-1 to TRBJ2-4; tentative D call: TRBD2 (5 bases). Germline V gene lookup returns CDR1 MGHRA and CDR2 YSYEKL. Trimming pared 0 bases from V and 0 bases from J, leaving 12 bases between. The CDR3 loop spans 17 amino acids.

CDR3 nucleotide sequence: TGCAGCTCGGTAGAACCCACAGATACGCAGTATTTT. It specifies CSSVEPTDTQYF. The chain joins TRBV29-1 to TRBJ2-3; D gene uncertain. The CDR3 covers 12 residues. The V and J ends lost 8 bases and 2 bases respectively, with 11 bases between them. The V gene's germline CDR1 is SQVTM and CDR2 ANQGSEA.

This clone was observed once. This chain joins TRBV28 and TRBJ1-2, with TRBD1 identical over 9 bases. The length of the CDR3 is 15 residues. The ends lost 9 bases at V and 5 bases at J; junction bases unmatched: 13. Looked up from germline, CDR1 is MDHEN and CDR2 is SYDVKM. The CDR3 sequence is CASGTGTGKGYGYTF. The CDR3 DNA sequence: TGTGCCAGTGGGACCGGGACAGGGAAGGGGTATGGCTACACCTTC.

The chain is built from TRBV7-6 and TRBJ2-1; 10 bases are shared with TRBD2. The CDR3 spans 15 residues. CDR1 SGHVS and CDR2 FNYEAQ come from the germline V gene. V lost 1 base and J lost 6; bases outside the gene matches: 3. The CDR3 sequence is CASSLDTSGINEQFF. CDR3 DNA sequence: TGTGCCAGCAGCTTAGATACTAGCGGGATCAATGAGCAGTTCTTC.

This chain joins TRBV11-2 and TRBJ2-7; 14 positions agree with TRBD2. The CDR3 loop spans 14 amino acids. V gave up 5 bases and J gave up 3 bases; unmatched junction bases: 0. The germline CDR1 and CDR2 sequences are SGHAT and FQNNGV. The CDR3 region is CASSGTSGSYEQYF. DNA for the CDR3: TGTGCCAGCAGCGGGACTAGCGGGAGCTACGAGCAGTACTTC.

This chain links TRBV6-4 with TRBJ2-3; 7 nucleotides align to TRBD2. Looked up from germline, CDR1 is MRHNA and CDR2 is SNTAGT. The V segment lost 3 bases and the J segment 1 base; nucleotides outside the gene matches: 10. The CDR3 spans 17 residues. This CDR3 reads CASSEFIGTTGTDTQYF. The DNA for the CDR3 is TGTGCCAGCAGTGAATTTATAGGGACTACTGGCACAGATACGCAGTATTTT.

The gene calls are TRBV9 and TRBJ2-3; D not certain. Germline lookup yields CDR1 SGDLS and CDR2 YYNGEE. The V gene lost 0 bases and the J gene lost 4 bases, with 12 bases spanning the gap. This CDR3 has 15 amino acids. CDR3 region: CASSVAMTSPDTQYF. CDR3 DNA sequence: TGTGCCAGCAGCGTAGCTATGACTTCCCCAGATACGCAGTATTTT.

The CDR3 sequence is CASRGDNWNTEAFF. CDR3 nucleotides: TGTGCCAGTAGGGGGGACAATTGGAACACTGAAGCTTTCTTT. The chain has TRBV19 and TRBJ1-1; possibly TRBD1 for D (6 bases). The CDR3 spans 14 residues. Trimming pared 6 bases from V and 1 base from J, leaving 12 bases between. Germline V CDR1 and CDR2: LNHDA, SQIVND (reference sequence).

The chain couples TRBV5-4 to TRBJ2-5, with D perhaps matching TRBD1 (6 bases). Trimming cost V 4 bases and J 2 bases, with 21 bases left between them. Germline loops: CDR1 SGHNT, CDR2 YYREEE (reference sequence). The CDR3 consists of 17 residues. The CDR3 reads CASSPNLGGVSQETQYF. In DNA, the CDR3 is TGTGCCAGCAGCCCGAACCTTGGGGGCGTAAGTCAAGAGACCCAGTACTTC. Based on the CDR3 plus reference TRBV5-4 and TRBJ2-5, the full variable domain is ETGVTQSPTHLIKTRGQQVTLRCSSQSGHNTVSWYQQALGQGPQFIFQYYREEENGRGNFPPRFSGLQFPNYSSELNVNALELDDSALYLCASSPNLGGVSQETQYFGPGTRLLVL.

V usage is TRBV27 and J usage is TRBJ2-1; 9 bases are a match to TRBD1. The V and J ends lost 8 bases and 6 bases, in that order; junction bases with no gene match: 5. Germline loops: CDR1 MNHEY, CDR2 SMNVEV (reference sequence). This CDR3 is 13 amino acids long. The CDR3 DNA follows: TGTGCCAGCCGGGACAGGGCCCTCAATGAGCAGTTCTTC. It yields the protein CASRDRALNEQFF.